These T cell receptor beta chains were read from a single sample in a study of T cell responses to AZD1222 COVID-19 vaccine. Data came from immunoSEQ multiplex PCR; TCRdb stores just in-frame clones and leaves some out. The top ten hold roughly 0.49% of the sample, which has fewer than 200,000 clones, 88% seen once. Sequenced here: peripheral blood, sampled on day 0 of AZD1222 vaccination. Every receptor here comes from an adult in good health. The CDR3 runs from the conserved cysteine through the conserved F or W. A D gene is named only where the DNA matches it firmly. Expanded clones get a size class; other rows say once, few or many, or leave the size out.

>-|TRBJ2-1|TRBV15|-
CATSTRAGSSYNEQFF
TGTGCCACCAGCACCCGAGCGGGCAGCTCCTACAATGAGCAGTTCTTC
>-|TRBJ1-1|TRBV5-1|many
CASSLDGGNTEAFF
TGCGCCAGCAGCTTGGACGGGGGAAACACTGAAGCTTTCTTT
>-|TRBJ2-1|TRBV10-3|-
CAISERTGAYNEQFF
TGTGCCATCAGTGAGAGGACGGGGGCCTACAATGAGCAGTTCTTC
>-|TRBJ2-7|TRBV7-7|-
CASSSITTRRGYEQYF
TGTGCTAGCAGCTCGATAACTACTAGAAGGGGCTACGAGCAGTACTTC
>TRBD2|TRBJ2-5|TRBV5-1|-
CASSPGGGKETQYF
TGCGCCAGCAGCCCCGGGGGGGGCAAAGAGACCCAGTACTTC
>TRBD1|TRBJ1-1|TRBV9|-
CASSVDPTGGHTEAFF
TGTGCCAGCAGCGTAGACCCGACAGGGGGCCACACTGAAGCTTTCTTT
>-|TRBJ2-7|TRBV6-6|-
CASSTALEQYF
TGTGCCAGCAGTACTGCCCTGGAGCAGTACTTC
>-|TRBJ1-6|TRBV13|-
CASRFRPGRDNSPLHF
TGTGCCAGCAGGTTCCGCCCGGGAAGGGATAATTCACCCCTCCACTTT
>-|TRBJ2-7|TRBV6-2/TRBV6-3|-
CASSYPKGTDEQYF
TGTGCCAGCAGTTACCCGAAGGGGACCGACGAGCAGTACTTC
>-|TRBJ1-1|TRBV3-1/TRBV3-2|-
CASSQSQGRAFF
TGTGCCAGCAGCCAATCCCAGGGACGCGCTTTCTTT
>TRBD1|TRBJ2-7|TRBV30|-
CAWRTDRGSPYEQYF
TGTGCCTGGAGGACCGACAGGGGATCCCCTTACGAGCAGTACTTC
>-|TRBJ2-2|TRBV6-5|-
CATTGNTGELFF
TGTGCCACCACAGGGAACACCGGGGAGCTGTTTTTT
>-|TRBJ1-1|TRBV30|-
CAWRSRRVNTEAFF
TGTGCCTGGAGGTCTCGGCGAGTGAACACTGAAGCTTTCTTT
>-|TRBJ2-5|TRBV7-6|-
CASTRAAGRVSGETQYF
TGTGCCAGCACCCGGGCGGCAGGCCGAGTCTCTGGGGAGACCCAGTACTTC
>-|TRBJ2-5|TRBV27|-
CASSWAASQETQYF
TGTGCCAGCAGTTGGGCAGCCTCCCAAGAGACCCAGTACTTC
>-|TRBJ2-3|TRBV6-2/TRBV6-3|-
CASSYSTRVDTQYF
TGTGCCAGCAGTTACTCGACCCGCGTAGATACGCAGTATTTT
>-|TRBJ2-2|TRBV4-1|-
CAGSYTSSPGTGELFF
TGCGCCGGCAGCTATACTAGCTCCCCTGGGACCGGGGAGCTGTTTTTT
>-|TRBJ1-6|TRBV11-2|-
CASTPVRTIGYNSPLHF
TGTGCCAGCACCCCTGTAAGAACGATCGGGTATAATTCACCCCTCCACTTT
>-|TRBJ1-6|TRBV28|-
CASSLKGAPLHF
TGTGCCAGCAGTTTAAAGGGTGCACCCCTCCACTTT
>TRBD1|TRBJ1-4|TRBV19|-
CASSAGPGQPSKRNEKLFF
TGTGCCAGTAGTGCAGGACCGGGACAGCCCAGCAAGCGGAATGAAAAACTGTTTTTT
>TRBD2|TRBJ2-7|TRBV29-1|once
CSVEEGQGLTHEQYF
TGCAGCGTTGAAGAGGGGCAGGGACTAACCCACGAGCAGTACTTC
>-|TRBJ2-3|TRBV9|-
CASSVAGASTDTQYF
TGTGCCAGCAGCGTAGCTGGAGCTAGCACAGATACGCAGTATTTT
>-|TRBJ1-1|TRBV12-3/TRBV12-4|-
CASSLGGPTEAFF
TGTGCCAGCAGTTTGGGGGGGCCCACTGAAGCTTTCTTT
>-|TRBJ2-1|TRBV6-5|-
CASSPGFSRGGTFF
TGTGCCAGCAGTCCCGGATTCAGCAGGGGGGGTACGTTCTTC
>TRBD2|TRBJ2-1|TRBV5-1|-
CASSFLRTSGTHNEQFF
TGCGCCAGCAGCTTCCTCAGGACTAGCGGGACCCACAATGAGCAGTTCTTC
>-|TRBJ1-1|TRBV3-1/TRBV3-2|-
CASSPRDTEAFF
TGTGCCAGCAGCCCACGGGACACTGAAGCTTTCTTT
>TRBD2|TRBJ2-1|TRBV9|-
CASSETRGASGRGEQFF
TGTGCCAGCAGCGAAACGCGGGGGGCTAGCGGGAGGGGTGAGCAGTTCTTC
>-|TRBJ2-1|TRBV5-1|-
CASSLGGQGPIRSYNEQFF
TGCGCCAGCAGCTTGGGGGGTCAGGGGCCCATTAGGTCCTACAATGAGCAGTTCTTC
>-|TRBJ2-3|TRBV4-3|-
CASSQGQGRVDTQYF
TGCGCCAGCAGCCAAGGACAGGGGAGGGTAGATACGCAGTATTTT
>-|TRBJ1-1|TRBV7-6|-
CASSLRTVSMGYTEAFF
TGTGCCAGCAGCCTCCGGACAGTGTCAATGGGATACACTGAAGCTTTCTTT
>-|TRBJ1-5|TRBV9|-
CASSRTNQPQHF
TGTGCCAGCAGCCGGACCAATCAGCCCCAGCATTTT
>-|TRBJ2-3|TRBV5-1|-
CASSPQGSVTDTQYF
TGCGCCAGCAGCCCTCAGGGCTCCGTCACAGATACGCAGTATTTT
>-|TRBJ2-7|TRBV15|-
CATSRPSGYEQYF
TGTGCCACCAGCAGGCCCAGCGGGTACGAGCAGTACTTC